This T cell receptor (beta chain) originates from a study of T cell changes during pregnancy in multiple sclerosis. The CDR3 loop spans 14 amino acids. Trimming took off 4 bases at V and 0 bases at J, with 10 bases between the two ends. The germline V gene encodes CDR1 MNHEY and CDR2 SVGAGI. Some clones are missing from TCRdb's copy, which holds only in-frame ones; the method was immunoSEQ multiplex PCR. The data hold about 28,000 clones, with about 91% observed a single time. This clonotype was sampled from a female donor with multiple sclerosis, enrolled in a pregnancy study. The source material was CD4+ T cells from peripheral blood mononuclear cells, sampled in the second trimester of pregnancy. The chain recombines TRBV6-5 with TRBJ2-7; D perhaps matches TRBD1 (6 bases). The CDR3 reads CASSFGTYSYEQYF. The CDR3 nucleotides are TGTGCCAGCAGTTTTGGGACATACTCCTACGAGCAGTACTTC.